The rows below give T cell receptor beta chains drawn from one sample of a study of T cell responses to AZD1222 COVID-19 vaccine. Sequencing was performed with immunoSEQ multiplex PCR; in TCRdb, only in-frame clones are kept and a portion is missing. The sample shows approximately 200,000 clones, almost 95% of them seen only once. The sample was peripheral blood, taken on day 0 of AZD1222 vaccination. The origin of the receptors is an adult in good health. The CDR3 runs from the conserved cysteine through the conserved F or W. The order of the fields is J gene, V gene, CDR3 protein.

TRBJ1-6,TRBV27,CASSVAPERSLHF
TRBJ2-3,TRBV5-1,CASSFRPTGLAGTSTDTQYF
TRBJ1-1,TRBV10-3,CAISEQGGTEAFF
TRBJ1-3,TRBV7-2,CASSLTRDGNTIYF
TRBJ2-7,TRBV5-1,CASSRGPARSYEQYF
TRBJ1-2,TRBV27,CASSPRTGYGYTF
TRBJ2-2,TRBV10-1,CASSGGTGAVGPGELFF
TRBJ1-2,TRBV15,CATSRVTGGYTF
TRBJ1-1,TRBV11-2,CASSNENTEAFF
TRBJ2-7,TRBV9,CASSVSGRSSYEQYF
TRBJ2-5,TRBV11-2,CASSRGTSSQETQYF
TRBJ2-2,TRBV12-3/TRBV12-4,CASKRGDSGELFF
TRBJ2-2,TRBV7-8,CASSLDGSNTGELFF
TRBJ2-7,TRBV12-2,CASRWRDRGFGEQYF
TRBJ2-5,TRBV5-6,CASSSITTSKEETQYF
TRBJ1-2,TRBV2,CVSNQDRVDYGYTF
TRBJ1-4,TRBV14,CASSQARGTRHEKLFF
TRBJ1-3,TRBV3-1/TRBV3-2,CASSKGTGGLNTIYF
TRBJ2-1,TRBV6-2/TRBV6-3,CASSPGGGFHNEQFF
TRBJ1-2,TRBV3-1/TRBV3-2,CASSQVGTVDGYTF
TRBJ1-1,TRBV28,CASSLDRVVTEAFF
TRBJ2-5,TRBV29-1,CSVEYRWNQETQYF
TRBJ1-6,TRBV30,CAWKLRTGGLYNSPLHF
TRBJ2-7,TRBV7-9,CASSLESAGIYEQYF
TRBJ2-5,TRBV5-4,CASSVPGQGGVETQYF
TRBJ2-3,TRBV6-1,CASSEGVGGRATDTQYF
TRBJ2-1,TRBV27,CASSDGGSSYNEQFF
TRBJ2-7,TRBV15,CATSRDLGQYEQYF
TRBJ1-2,TRBV5-1,CASSLVDHGYTF
TRBJ2-7,TRBV25-1,CASSEADSLTREQYF
TRBJ1-6,TRBV7-2,CASSLTDTNSPLHF